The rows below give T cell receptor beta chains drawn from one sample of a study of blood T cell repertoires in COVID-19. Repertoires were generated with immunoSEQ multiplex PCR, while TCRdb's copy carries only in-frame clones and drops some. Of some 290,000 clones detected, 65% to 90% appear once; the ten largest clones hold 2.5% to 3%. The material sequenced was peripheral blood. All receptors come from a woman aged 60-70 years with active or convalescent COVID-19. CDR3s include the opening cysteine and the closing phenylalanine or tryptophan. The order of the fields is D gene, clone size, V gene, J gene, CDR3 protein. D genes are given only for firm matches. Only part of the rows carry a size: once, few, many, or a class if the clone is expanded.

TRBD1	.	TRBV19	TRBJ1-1	CASSRGTAVMNTEAFF
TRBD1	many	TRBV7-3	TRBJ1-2	CASSPSPGGHGYTF
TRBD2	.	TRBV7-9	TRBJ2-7	CASSLGLAGSEQYF
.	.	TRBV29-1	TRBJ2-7	CSALFRSFNEQYF
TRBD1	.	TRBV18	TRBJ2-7	CASSPRQGGGEQYF
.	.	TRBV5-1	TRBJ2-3	CASNTPGTGGDTQYF
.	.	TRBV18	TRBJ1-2	CASSPRAGAHGYTF
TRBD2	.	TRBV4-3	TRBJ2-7	CASSPFYPLSGGEQYF
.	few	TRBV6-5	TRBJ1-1	CASSPGLMNTEAFF
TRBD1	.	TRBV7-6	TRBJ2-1	CASSSKVSGGTGLTNEQFF
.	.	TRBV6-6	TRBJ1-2	CASTSRGFYGYTF
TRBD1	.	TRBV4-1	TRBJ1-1	CASSLDREAFF